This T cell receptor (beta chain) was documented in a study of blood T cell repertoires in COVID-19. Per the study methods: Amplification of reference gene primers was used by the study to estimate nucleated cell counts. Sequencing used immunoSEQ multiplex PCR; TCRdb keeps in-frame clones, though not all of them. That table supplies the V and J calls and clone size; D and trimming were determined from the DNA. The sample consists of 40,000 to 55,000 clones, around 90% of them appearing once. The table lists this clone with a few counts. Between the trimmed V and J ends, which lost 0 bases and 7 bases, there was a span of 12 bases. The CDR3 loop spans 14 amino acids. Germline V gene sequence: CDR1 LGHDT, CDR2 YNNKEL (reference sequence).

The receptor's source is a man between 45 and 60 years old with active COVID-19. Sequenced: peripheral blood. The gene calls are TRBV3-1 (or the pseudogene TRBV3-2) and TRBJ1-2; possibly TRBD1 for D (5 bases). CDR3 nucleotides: TGTGCCAGCAGCCAAGATTTGAAAGGGGTTGGCTACACCTTC. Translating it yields CASSQDLKGVGYTF.